This TCR beta chain derives from a study of T cells in localized non-small cell lung cancer. Assay used: immunoSEQ multiplex PCR; TCRdb lists only in-frame clones, some missing. The sample records about 8,200 clones, roughly 60% being singletons. With regard to this clone: The antigen is undetermined.

Findings and caveats of the study: Analysis by sequencing included only one tumor region, so heterogeneity remains possible. Out of the top 100 tumor clones, a median roughly 50 were seen in adjacent lung. The study linked higher blood T cell density to longer overall survival. Compared with tumor, uninvolved adjacent lung displayed greater T cell clonality, ranking highest overall.

The CDR3 has 14 residues. CDR1 is SQVTM and CDR2 is ANQGSEA in the germline V gene. Between the trimmed V and J ends, which lost 7 bases and 3 bases, there was a span of 15 bases. This clonotype originated in a male donor at least 60 years old with stage I squamous cell lung carcinoma. V usage is TRBV29-1 and J usage is TRBJ2-2; tentative D call: TRBD1 (6 bases). This specimen consisted of lymph node tissue, obtained before any cancer treatment. The CDR3 spells CSGQTGMDTGELFF. Here the CDR3 DNA reads TGCAGCGGGCAAACAGGGATGGACACCGGGGAGCTGTTTTTT.